This T cell receptor (beta chain) is from a study of blood T cell repertoires in COVID-19. Study-wide context: Italy, Spain and the United States were the sources of the convalescent and acute COVID-19 samples. T cells, B-cell-depleted T cells, or PBMCs provided the cDNA or gDNA that served as material.

The CDR3 loop spans 16 amino acids. V shed 4 bases and J 2 bases; nucleotides not matched to a gene: 9. In germline, CDR1 is LNHDA, CDR2 SQIVND (reference sequence). The repertoire was sequenced with immunoSEQ multiplex PCR; TCRdb's copy has only in-frame clones and lacks some. Of some 120,000 clones in the sample, roughly 79% are singletons; the top ten hold roughly 10%. Sample: peripheral blood. The source is a human donor in a cohort sampled during active COVID-19. The chain couples TRBV19 to TRBJ2-3, with TRBD1 matching over 7 bases. Written as DNA, the CDR3 is TGTGCCAGTAGTAAAGAGGACAGGCCATACACAGATACGCAGTATTTT. Translated: CASSKEDRPYTDTQYF.